This section outlines one T cell receptor beta chain sequence together with its context. The antigen remains undetermined. The sample comes from a study of memory CD4+ T cells and cytomegalovirus serostatus. Across the whole study: This sample comes from healthy Belgian adults, under 10 CMV seropositive, 24 seronegative.

Study-wide findings and caveats: Each of approximately 70 CMV-associated TCRbeta sequences occurred in one to five individuals.

The sort gate was single viable CD3+CD4+CD8-CD45RO+ cells for memory CD4+ T cells. Original handling: Out-of-frame sequences were removed, leaving 2,204,828 distinct TCRbeta sequences. Sequencing was performed with immunoSEQ multiplex PCR; in TCRdb, only in-frame clones are kept and a portion is missing. V and J calls and clone size are those listed in that table; D and trimming were worked out from the DNA. The table has about 46,000 clones, around 80% seen once; the top ten hold approximately 0.96%. Sequenced: memory CD4+ T cells from blood. The source of this sequence is an adult in good health and CMV-seronegative.

In nucleotides, the CDR3 is TGTGCCAGCAGCCAATATAGCGGGGGGGCCATCACAGATACGCAGTATTTT. It is translated as CASSQYSGGAITDTQYF. The chain combines TRBV4-2 with TRBJ2-3, with 11 bases aligning to TRBD2. V lost 2 bases to trimming and J lost 2 bases; unmatched junction nucleotides: 6. The CDR3 is made up of 17 amino acids. Germline-derived CDR1 and CDR2 are LGHNA and YNFKEQ.